In its sample, the clone carrying this TCR beta chain was seen a few times. Its matching antigen is unknown. This CDR3 contains 13 residues. V was shortened by 3 bases and J by 2 bases, with 7 bases between the two germline ends. CDR1 and CDR2 from the germline V gene are MNHNS and SASEGT. This record belongs to a study of CD8+CD57+ T cells in acquired aplastic anemia. Study observations and caveats: Patients versus controls showed no significant CD8+ Simpson's diversity difference.

CDR3 and TCR beta VDJ profiling relied on a genomic DNA template. TCRdb re-called the reads with MiXCR, one entry per CDR3 protein. Here the sample spans some 150,000 distinct CDR3 sequences, 40% to 55% being singletons. Patients chosen for sequencing had shown CD8+CD57+ cell expansion by flow cytometry. V is TRBV6-1 and J is TRBJ1-2; D is perhaps TRBD1 (5 bases). The sequence was obtained from a human donor with aplastic anemia. Sequenced: sorted CD4+, CD8+, or CD8+CD57+ T cells (not recorded which) from PBMCs. CDR3: CASSESGNYGYTF. DNA of the CDR3: TGTGCCAGCAGTGAGTCAGGGAACTATGGCTACACCTTC.